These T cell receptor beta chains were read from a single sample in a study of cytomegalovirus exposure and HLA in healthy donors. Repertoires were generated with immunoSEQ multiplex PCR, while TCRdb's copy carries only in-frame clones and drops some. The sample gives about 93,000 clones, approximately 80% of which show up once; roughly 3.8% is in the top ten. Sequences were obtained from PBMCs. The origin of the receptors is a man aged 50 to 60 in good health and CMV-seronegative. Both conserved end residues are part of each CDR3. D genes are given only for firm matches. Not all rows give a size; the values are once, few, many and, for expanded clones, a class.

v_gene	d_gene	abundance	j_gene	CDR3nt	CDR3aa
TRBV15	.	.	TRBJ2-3	TGTGCCACCCGCCAAAGGAGGGTGCGCACAGATACGCAGTATTTT	CATRQRRVRTDTQYF
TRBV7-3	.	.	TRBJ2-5	TGTGCCAGCAGCTTAGAACAAACGGAGACCCAGTACTTC	CASSLEQTETQYF
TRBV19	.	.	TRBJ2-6	TGTGCCAGTAGTATCTCTTTCTCTGGGGCCAACGTCCTGACTTTC	CASSISFSGANVLTF
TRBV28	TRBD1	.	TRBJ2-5	TGTGCCAGCAGTTTATTTGGGACAGGGACGGCAGAGACCCAGTACTTC	CASSLFGTGTAETQYF
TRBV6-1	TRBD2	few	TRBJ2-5	TGTGCCACCGCCTATAGCGGGAAGGAGACCCAGTACTTC	CATAYSGKETQYF
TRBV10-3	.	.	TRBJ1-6	TGTGCCATCCGGGGCTCCTATAATTCACCCCTCCACTTT	CAIRGSYNSPLHF
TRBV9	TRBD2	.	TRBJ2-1	TGTGCCAGCAGCTTAGCGGGAGGGCCCTACAATGAGCAGTTCTTC	CASSLAGGPYNEQFF
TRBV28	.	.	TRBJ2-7	TGTGCCAGCGGAGGTCCGACCCACGAGCAGTACTTC	CASGGPTHEQYF
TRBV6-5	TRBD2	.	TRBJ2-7	TGTGCCAGCACCCAAGCGGGAGGATCCTACGAGCAGTACTTC	CASTQAGGSYEQYF
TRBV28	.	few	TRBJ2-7	TGTGCCAGCAGTTTCACAGGGTACTCCTACGAGCAGTACTTC	CASSFTGYSYEQYF
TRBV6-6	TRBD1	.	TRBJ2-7	TGTGCCAGCACCGCCCGGACAGGGGGGTACGAGCAGTACTTC	CASTARTGGYEQYF
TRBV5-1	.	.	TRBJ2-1	TGCGCCAGCAGCTTGGCTGCGCCCGCCTACAATGAGCAGTTCTTC	CASSLAAPAYNEQFF
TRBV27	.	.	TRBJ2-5	TGTGCCAGCAATCAAAGGGGGCAAGAGACCCAGTACTTC	CASNQRGQETQYF
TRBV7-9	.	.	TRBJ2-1	TGTGCCAGCAGCTCGACTCAGAAGGAGCAGTTCTTC	CASSSTQKEQFF
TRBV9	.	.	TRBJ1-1	TGTGCCAGCAGCGTATTTATGAACACTGAAGCTTTCTTT	CASSVFMNTEAFF
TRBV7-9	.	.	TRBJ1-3	TGTGCCAGCAGCGGGGGGTTCTCTGGAAACACCATATATTTT	CASSGGFSGNTIYF
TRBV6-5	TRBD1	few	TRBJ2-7	TGTGCCAGCAGTTACCGGGACAGGGGCACCTACGAGCAGTACTTC	CASSYRDRGTYEQYF
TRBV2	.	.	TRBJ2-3	TGTGCCAGCAGTTGGCGGGGAGGCACAGATACGCAGTATTTT	CASSWRGGTDTQYF
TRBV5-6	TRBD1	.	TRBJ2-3	TGTGCCAGCAGCCCCCTAACGGACAGGGGGGGGGATACGCAGTATTTT	CASSPLTDRGGDTQYF
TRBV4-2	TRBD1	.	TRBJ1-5	TGTGCCAGCAGCCAACAGGGGGAGGGCAATCAGCCCCAGCATTTT	CASSQQGEGNQPQHF
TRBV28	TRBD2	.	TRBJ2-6	TGTGCCAGCGGAGGGACTAGCGGGAGGAACTCTGGGGCCAACGTCCTGACTTTC	CASGGTSGRNSGANVLTF
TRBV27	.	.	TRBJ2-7	TGTGCCAGCATGCCAGAGGGCGGTAGCGGCGCATACGAGCAGTACTTC	CASMPEGGSGAYEQYF
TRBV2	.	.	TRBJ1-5	TGTGCCAGCAACGGGAGGAGCAATCAGCCCCAGCATTTT	CASNGRSNQPQHF
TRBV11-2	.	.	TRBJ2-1	TGTGCCAGCAGCTTAGTGGGGGGGCTCAATGAGCAGTTCTTC	CASSLVGGLNEQFF
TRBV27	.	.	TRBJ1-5	TGTGCCAGCAGTTTAGTTCAGAATCAGCCCCAGCATTTT	CASSLVQNQPQHF
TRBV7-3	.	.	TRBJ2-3	TGTGCCAGCAGCCCCGGGGGTAGGGAGCAGGATACGCAGTATTTT	CASSPGGREQDTQYF
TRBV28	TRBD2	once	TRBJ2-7	TGTGCCAGCAGTTCGGGACTAGCGTACTCCTACGAGCAGTACTTC	CASSSGLAYSYEQYF
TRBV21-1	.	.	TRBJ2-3	TGTGCCAGCAGCACCTCGGCTAGCGGGAGGGATAGCACAGATACGCAGTATTTT	CASSTSASGRDSTDTQYF
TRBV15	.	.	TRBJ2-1	TGTGCCACCAGCAGAGATATGAGCTCCTACAATGAGCAGTTCTTC	CATSRDMSSYNEQFF
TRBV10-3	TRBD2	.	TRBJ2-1	TGTGCCATCAGTTCCCCTGGACTAGCGGGAAGGTCCTACAATGAGCAGTTCTTC	CAISSPGLAGRSYNEQFF
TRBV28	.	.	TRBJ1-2	TGTGCCAGCAGTCCCCAGGCCTATGGCTACACCTTC	CASSPQAYGYTF
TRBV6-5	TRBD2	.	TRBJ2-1	TGTGCCAGCAGGGGGCTAGCGGGAGAGGAGCAGTTCTTC	CASRGLAGEEQFF
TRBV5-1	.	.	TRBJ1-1	TGCGCCAGCAGCTTGGGTCCGTCCAACACTGAAGCTTTCTTT	CASSLGPSNTEAFF
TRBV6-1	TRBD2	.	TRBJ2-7	TGTGCCAGCACCCAAGCGGGGGAGCAGTACTTC	CASTQAGEQYF
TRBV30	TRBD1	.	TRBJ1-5	TGTGCCTGGAGTGAGACAGGGGTACAGCCCCAGCATTTT	CAWSETGVQPQHF
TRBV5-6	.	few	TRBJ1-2	TGTGCCAGCAGCTTTGGTGACAGTCGAAGTCTCTATGGCTACACCTTC	CASSFGDSRSLYGYTF
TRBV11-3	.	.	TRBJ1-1	TGTGCCAGCAGCCTCAGTGGAGCCGCGAACACTGAAGCTTTCTTT	CASSLSGAANTEAFF
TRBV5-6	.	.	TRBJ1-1	TGTGCCAGCAGCTTCGGACAGAACACTGAAGCTTTCTTT	CASSFGQNTEAFF
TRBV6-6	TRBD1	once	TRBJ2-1	TGTGCCAGCACCTTTGGGACAGCTAATTTCAATGAGCAGTTCTTC	CASTFGTANFNEQFF
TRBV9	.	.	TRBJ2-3	TGTGCCAGCAGCGTAGAGGACACAGGAACGCAGTATTTT	CASSVEDTGTQYF
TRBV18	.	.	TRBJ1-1	TGTGCCAGCTCACCAGGGGTCAGCCGGCCGACTATGAACACTGAAGCTTTCTTT	CASSPGVSRPTMNTEAFF
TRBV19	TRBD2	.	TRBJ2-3	TGTGCCACCGGATTAGCGGGAGTCGGAGATACGCAGTATTTT	CATGLAGVGDTQYF
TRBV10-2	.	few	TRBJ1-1	TGCGCCAGCAGTATGACAGCCCTGAACACTGAAGCTTTCTTT	CASSMTALNTEAFF
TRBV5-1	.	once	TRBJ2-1	TGCGCCAGCAGAACTAGCTCGAGCTCCTACAATGAGCAGTTCTTC	CASRTSSSSYNEQFF
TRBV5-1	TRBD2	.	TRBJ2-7	TGCGCCAGCAGCTTGGCCGGCGGGGAGGGGTACGAGCAGTACTTC	CASSLAGGEGYEQYF
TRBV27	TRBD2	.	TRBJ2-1	TGTGCCAGCAGGGGTCGGGGGGCCGGACTAGCGGGCCTAACGGGTGAGCAGTTCTTC	CASRGRGAGLAGLTGEQFF
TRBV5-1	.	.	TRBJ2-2	TGCGCCAGCAGCCTCAGGGGAGACACCGGGGAGCTGTTTTTT	CASSLRGDTGELFF
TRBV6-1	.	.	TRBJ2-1	TGTGCCGGGGGGAATTACAATGAGCAGTTCTTC	CAGGNYNEQFF